The rows below give T cell receptor beta chains drawn from one sample of a study of CD8 T cells in ankylosing spondylitis. In TCRdb, the 5' RACE reads were re-called with MiXCR into one record per CDR3 protein. The data contain about 130,000 distinct CDR3 sequences, about 7% of them singletons. The sequencing sample was made of blood, either unsorted or a sorted T cell fraction (not recorded which). Receptor source: a female donor with ankylosing spondylitis or in good health (not recorded which). The conserved cysteine and the conserved F or W are not part of the CDR3 here. D genes are given only for firm matches. Clone size appears in some rows only: once, few, many, or a class for an expanded clone.

V gene: TRBV12-3/TRBV12-4; J gene: TRBJ2-1; D gene: .; clone size: many; CDR3 protein: ASSLEGRVSSYNEQF
V gene: TRBV20-1; J gene: TRBJ1-1; D gene: .; clone size: many; CDR3 protein: SNRVGNTEAF
V gene: TRBV29-1; J gene: TRBJ1-2; D gene: TRBD1; clone size: many; CDR3 protein: SALKGQGYGYT
V gene: TRBV20-1; J gene: TRBJ1-5; D gene: TRBD1; clone size: many; CDR3 protein: SAFRDRDQPQH
V gene: TRBV15; J gene: TRBJ1-2; D gene: .; clone size: many; CDR3 protein: ATSRDGYGYT
V gene: TRBV12-3/TRBV12-4; J gene: TRBJ1-1; D gene: .; clone size: many; CDR3 protein: ASSLGPSATEAF
V gene: TRBV6-2/TRBV6-3; J gene: TRBJ1-2; D gene: .; clone size: many; CDR3 protein: ASRGDVSGYT
V gene: TRBV7-3; J gene: TRBJ2-1; D gene: .; clone size: .; CDR3 protein: ASSLGLSSYNEQF
V gene: TRBV7-9; J gene: TRBJ2-3; D gene: .; clone size: many; CDR3 protein: AREGSSTDTQY
V gene: TRBV5-1; J gene: TRBJ2-3; D gene: TRBD2; clone size: many; CDR3 protein: ASSSGWRGATDTQY
V gene: TRBV25-1; J gene: TRBJ2-7; D gene: TRBD1; clone size: few; CDR3 protein: ASSGIRPGGPYEQY
V gene: TRBV25-1; J gene: TRBJ1-1; D gene: .; clone size: many; CDR3 protein: ASSPPGETEAF
V gene: TRBV4-3; J gene: TRBJ1-2; D gene: .; clone size: many; CDR3 protein: ASSQDPSGWGM
V gene: TRBV11-3; J gene: TRBJ2-1; D gene: .; clone size: .; CDR3 protein: ASSLGGTGANEQF
V gene: TRBV20-1; J gene: TRBJ1-1; D gene: .; clone size: many; CDR3 protein: SARDPLTGVNTEAF
V gene: TRBV7-2; J gene: TRBJ2-7; D gene: TRBD2; clone size: few; CDR3 protein: ASSLEGTSGWYEQY
V gene: TRBV6-2/TRBV6-3; J gene: TRBJ2-1; D gene: TRBD2; clone size: many; CDR3 protein: ASEAGTKHNEQF
V gene: TRBV30; J gene: TRBJ2-3; D gene: .; clone size: many; CDR3 protein: AWTDGLPTTQY
V gene: TRBV29-1; J gene: TRBJ1-2; D gene: .; clone size: many; CDR3 protein: SVGDVRNYT
V gene: TRBV5-1; J gene: TRBJ2-1; D gene: .; clone size: many; CDR3 protein: ASSLLGTINNEQF
V gene: TRBV2; J gene: TRBJ1-1; D gene: .; clone size: many; CDR3 protein: ASSARSLNTEAF
V gene: TRBV6-5; J gene: TRBJ1-1; D gene: TRBD1; clone size: many; CDR3 protein: ASSYFGAGGANTEAF
V gene: TRBV20-1; J gene: TRBJ1-2; D gene: TRBD1; clone size: few; CDR3 protein: SALDRGIGYGYT
V gene: TRBV5-1; J gene: TRBJ1-2; D gene: .; clone size: .; CDR3 protein: ASSLTGDPRGYT
V gene: TRBV6-1; J gene: TRBJ1-6; D gene: TRBD1; clone size: many; CDR3 protein: ASTRDRGDSPLH
V gene: TRBV20-1; J gene: TRBJ1-1; D gene: TRBD1; clone size: .; CDR3 protein: SAREGGQGNTEAF
V gene: TRBV7-8; J gene: TRBJ1-1; D gene: .; clone size: many; CDR3 protein: ASSRGRGTEAF
V gene: TRBV6-2/TRBV6-3; J gene: TRBJ1-1; D gene: .; clone size: .; CDR3 protein: ASTVGAMNTEAF
V gene: TRBV18; J gene: TRBJ2-1; D gene: .; clone size: many; CDR3 protein: ASSPLLVKGSYNEQF
V gene: TRBV6-5; J gene: TRBJ1-2; D gene: TRBD1; clone size: many; CDR3 protein: ASSYRGQGYGYT
V gene: TRBV12-3/TRBV12-4; J gene: TRBJ2-5; D gene: TRBD2; clone size: many; CDR3 protein: ASSFEAGGQETQY
V gene: TRBV10-3; J gene: TRBJ1-6; D gene: .; clone size: many; CDR3 protein: AIGGWTANSPLH
V gene: TRBV5-1; J gene: TRBJ2-3; D gene: TRBD2; clone size: many; CDR3 protein: ASSSPTSGDTDTQY
V gene: TRBV7-3; J gene: TRBJ2-1; D gene: .; clone size: many; CDR3 protein: ASSLLGGVDEQF
V gene: TRBV10-3; J gene: TRBJ1-1; D gene: .; clone size: few; CDR3 protein: AIGGGQNTEAF
V gene: TRBV4-2; J gene: TRBJ2-5; D gene: TRBD1; clone size: many; CDR3 protein: ASSQQGQIQETQY